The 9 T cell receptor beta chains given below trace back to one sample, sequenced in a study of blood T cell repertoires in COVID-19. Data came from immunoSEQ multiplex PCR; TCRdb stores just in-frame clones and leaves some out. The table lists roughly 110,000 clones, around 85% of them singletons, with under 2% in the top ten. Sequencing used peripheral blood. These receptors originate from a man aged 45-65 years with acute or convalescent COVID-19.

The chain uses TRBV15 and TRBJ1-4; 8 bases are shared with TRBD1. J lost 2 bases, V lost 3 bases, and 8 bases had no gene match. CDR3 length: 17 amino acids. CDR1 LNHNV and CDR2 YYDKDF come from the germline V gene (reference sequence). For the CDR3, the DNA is TGTGCCACCAGCAGGTGGACAGGGATAAGGACTAATGAAAAACTGTTTTTT. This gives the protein CATSRWTGIRTNEKLFF.

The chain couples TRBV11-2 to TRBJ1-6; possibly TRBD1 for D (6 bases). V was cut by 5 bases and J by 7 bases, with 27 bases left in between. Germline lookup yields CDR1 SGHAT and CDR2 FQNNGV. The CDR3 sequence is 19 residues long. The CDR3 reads CASSLSRDLPRGLNSPLHF. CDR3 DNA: TGTGCCAGCAGCCTGTCCCGGGACCTTCCCAGGGGATTAAATTCACCCCTCCACTTT.

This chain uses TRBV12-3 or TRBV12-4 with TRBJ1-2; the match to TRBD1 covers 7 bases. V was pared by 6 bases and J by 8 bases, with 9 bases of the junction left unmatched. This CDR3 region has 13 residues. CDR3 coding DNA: TGTGCCAGCAGCCCCGACAGGGCTCGGGGCTACACCTTC. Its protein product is CASSPDRARGYTF.

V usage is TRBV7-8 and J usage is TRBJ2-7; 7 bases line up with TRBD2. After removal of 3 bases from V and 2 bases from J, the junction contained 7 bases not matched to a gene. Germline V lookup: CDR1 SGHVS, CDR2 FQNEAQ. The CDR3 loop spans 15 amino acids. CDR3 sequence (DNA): TGTGCCAGCAGCTTCGCGGGGAGGGAGACCTACGAGCAGTACGTC. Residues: CASSFAGRETYEQYV.

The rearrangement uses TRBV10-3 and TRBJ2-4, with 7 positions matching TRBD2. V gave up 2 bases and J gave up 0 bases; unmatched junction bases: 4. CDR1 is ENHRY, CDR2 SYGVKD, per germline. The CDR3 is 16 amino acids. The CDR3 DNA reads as TGTGCCATCAGTGAGGGGCCGGGGGGAGCCAAAAACATTCAGTACTTC. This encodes CAISEGPGGAKNIQYF.

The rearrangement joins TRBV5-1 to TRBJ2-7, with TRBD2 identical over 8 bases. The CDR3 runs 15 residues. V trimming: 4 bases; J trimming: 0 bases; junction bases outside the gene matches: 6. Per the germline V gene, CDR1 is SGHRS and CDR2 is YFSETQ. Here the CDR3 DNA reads TGCGCCAGCAGCGTAGCGGGGACAAGCTCCTACGAGCAGTACTTC. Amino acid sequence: CASSVAGTSSYEQYF.

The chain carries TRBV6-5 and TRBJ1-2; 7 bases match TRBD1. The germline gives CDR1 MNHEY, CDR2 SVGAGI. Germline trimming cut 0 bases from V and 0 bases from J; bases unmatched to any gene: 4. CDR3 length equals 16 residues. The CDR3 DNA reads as TGTGCCAGCAGTTACTCCCGGGACAGCTCTAACTATGGCTACACCTTC. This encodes CASSYSRDSSNYGYTF.

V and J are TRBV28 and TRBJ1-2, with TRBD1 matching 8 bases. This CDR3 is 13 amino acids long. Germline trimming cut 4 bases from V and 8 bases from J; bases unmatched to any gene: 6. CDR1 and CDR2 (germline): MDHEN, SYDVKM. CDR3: CASSYARGQGYTF. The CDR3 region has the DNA TGTGCCAGCAGTTACGCCAGGGGGCAGGGCTACACCTTC.

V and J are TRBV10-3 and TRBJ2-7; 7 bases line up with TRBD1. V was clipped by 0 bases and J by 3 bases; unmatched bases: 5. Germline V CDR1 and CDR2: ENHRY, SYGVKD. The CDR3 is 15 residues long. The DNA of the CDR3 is TGTGCCATCAGTGAGTCTAAGCCAGGGGGCTACGAGCAGTACTTC. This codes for CAISESKPGGYEQYF.